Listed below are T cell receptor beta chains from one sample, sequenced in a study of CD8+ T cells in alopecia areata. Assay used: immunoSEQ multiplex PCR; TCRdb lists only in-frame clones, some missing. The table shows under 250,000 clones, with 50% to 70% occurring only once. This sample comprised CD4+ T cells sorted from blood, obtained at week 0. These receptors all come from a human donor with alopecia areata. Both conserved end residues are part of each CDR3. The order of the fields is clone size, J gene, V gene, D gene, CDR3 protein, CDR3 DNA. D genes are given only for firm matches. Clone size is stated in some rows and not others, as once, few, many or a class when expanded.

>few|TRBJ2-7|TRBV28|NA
CASIGEGGGAYEQYF
TGTGCCAGCATAGGTGAAGGAGGGGGCGCTTACGAGCAGTACTTC
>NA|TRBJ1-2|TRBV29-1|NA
CSVLLYWDYGYTF
TGCAGCGTTCTCTTGTACTGGGACTATGGCTACACCTTC
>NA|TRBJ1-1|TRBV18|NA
CASSPSVNTEAFF
TGTGCCAGCTCACCGTCAGTGAACACTGAAGCTTTCTTT
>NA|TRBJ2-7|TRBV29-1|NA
CSAGTGRYEQYF
TGCAGCGCCGGGACCGGCCGGTACGAGCAGTACTTC
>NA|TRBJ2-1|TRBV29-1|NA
CSVGKGNEQFF
TGCAGCGTTGGTAAGGGGAATGAGCAGTTCTTC
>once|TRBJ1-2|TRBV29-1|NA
CSVEKGMGNYGYTF
TGCAGCGTTGAAAAGGGGATGGGAAACTATGGCTACACCTTC
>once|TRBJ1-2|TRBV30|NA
CAWRGRGDGYTF
TGTGCCTGGAGGGGTAGGGGCGATGGCTACACCTTC
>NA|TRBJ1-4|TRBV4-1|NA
CASSQVVRGRRTNEKLFF
TGCGCCAGCAGCCAAGTAGTCCGGGGGCGACGGACTAATGAAAAACTGTTTTTT
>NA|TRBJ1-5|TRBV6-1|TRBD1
CASTGTGSQPQHF
TGTGCCAGCACCGGGACAGGGTCCCAGCCCCAGCATTTT
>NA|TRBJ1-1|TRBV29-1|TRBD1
CSAGQGVRAFF
TGCAGCGCAGGACAGGGGGTCCGTGCTTTCTTT